Included here is one TCR beta chain sequence, with context. This sample is part of a study of blood T cell repertoires in COVID-19. Study-level information: Acute and convalescent COVID-19 specimens originated in the United States, Italy and Spain. From T cells, B-cell-depleted T cells, or PBMCs came the material, which was cDNA or gDNA.

How the authors handled the data: Estimation of nucleated cell counts was performed using reference gene primer amplification. Some clones are missing from TCRdb's copy, which holds only in-frame ones; the method was immunoSEQ multiplex PCR. The V and J calls and the clone size are those of that table, but D and trimming were determined from the DNA. The sample yields fewer than 150,000 clones, 78% seen once. Trimming took off 1 base at V and 2 bases at J, with 9 bases between the two ends. The CDR3 totals 15 residues. In germline, CDR1 is KGHSH, CDR2 LQKENI. Sequences were obtained from peripheral blood. This TCR was sampled from a man between 65 and 79 years old with acute or convalescent COVID-19. This rearrangement joins TRBV18 to TRBJ1-3; D possibly corresponds to TRBD1 (5 bases). CDR3 loop: CASSPQEGPGNTIYF. The CDR3, as DNA: TGTGCCAGCTCACCACAGGAGGGACCTGGAAACACCATATATTTT.